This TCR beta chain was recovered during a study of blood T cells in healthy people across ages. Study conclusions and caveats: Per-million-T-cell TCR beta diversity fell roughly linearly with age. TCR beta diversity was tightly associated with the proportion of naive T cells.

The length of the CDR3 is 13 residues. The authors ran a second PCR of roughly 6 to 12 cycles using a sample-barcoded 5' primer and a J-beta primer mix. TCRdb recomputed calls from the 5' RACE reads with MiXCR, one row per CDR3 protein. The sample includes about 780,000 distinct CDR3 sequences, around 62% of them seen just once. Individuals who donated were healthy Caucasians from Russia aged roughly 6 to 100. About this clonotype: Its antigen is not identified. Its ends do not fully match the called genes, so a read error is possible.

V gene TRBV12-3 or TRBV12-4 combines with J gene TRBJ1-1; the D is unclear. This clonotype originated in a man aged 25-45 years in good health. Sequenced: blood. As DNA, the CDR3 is TGTGCCAGTAGTTTAGTTGAGGGCACTGAAGCTTTCTTT. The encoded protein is CASSLVEGTEAFF.